A single sample is the source of the 24 T cell receptor beta chains below, sequenced in a study of T cell responses to AZD1222 COVID-19 vaccine. Sequencing was performed with immunoSEQ multiplex PCR; in TCRdb, only in-frame clones are kept and a portion is missing. The table has approximately 110,000 clones, around 85% seen once. Specimen: peripheral blood, collected 28 days after the second AZD1222 dose. The receptor source for this set is an adult who received the AZD1222 COVID-19 vaccine.

This clone was counted once. The chain recombines TRBV2 with TRBJ1-5; D is undetermined. The germline V gene encodes CDR1 SNHLY and CDR2 FYNNEI. V was shortened by 2 bases and J by 4 bases, with 9 bases between the two germline ends. The CDR3 runs to 14 residues. DNA for the CDR3: TGTGCCAGCAGTGAAAGCTTCAGGAATCAGCCCCAGCATTTT. Encoded protein: CASSESFRNQPQHF.

The chain carries TRBV6-5 and TRBJ1-3; 10 positions agree with TRBD1. CDR1 MNHEY and CDR2 SVGAGI come from the germline V gene. V trimming: 7 bases; J trimming: 5 bases; junction bases outside the gene matches: 5. This CDR3 spans 14 amino acids. The CDR3 here is CASNPDRGRNTIYF. CDR3 DNA sequence: TGTGCCAGCAACCCCGACAGGGGGCGAAACACCATATATTTT.

The V call is TRBV6-5, the J call TRBJ1-1; no definite D call. Germline CDR1 is MNHEY and CDR2 is SVGAGI. This CDR3 is 16 amino acids long. V lost 0 bases to trimming and J lost 1 base, with 12 bases between them. The CDR3, as DNA: TGTGCCAGCAGTTACTCGCCCGCCCCGGCGAACACTGAAGCTTTCTTT. Translated: CASSYSPAPANTEAFF.

The chain links TRBV18 to TRBJ1-1, with D possibly being TRBD1 (6 bases). Germline assignment: CDR1 KGHSH and CDR2 LQKENI. The CDR3 contains 16 residues. Trimming removed 3 bases at V and 3 bases at J, with 17 bases between. The chain's CDR3 is CASSPSRDNLHTEAFF. In nucleotides, the CDR3 is TGTGCCAGCTCACCTTCCCGGGACAACCTTCACACTGAAGCTTTCTTT.

The chain recombines TRBV7-3 with TRBJ2-1, with D possibly matching TRBD1 (6 bases). Germline V lookup: CDR1 SGHTA, CDR2 FQGTGA. The CDR3 extends over 14 amino acids. V lost 6 bases and J lost 5, with 14 bases in between. CDR3 nucleotide sequence: TGTGCCAGCAGAGCCAGCGGACAGCACAATGAGCAGTTCTTC. This codes for CASRASGQHNEQFF.

J is TRBJ1-1 and V is TRBV6-6; D uncertain. The ends were cut back, 6 bases at V and 0 bases at J, with 14 bases in the middle. From germline, CDR1 is MNHNY and CDR2 SVGAGI (reference sequence). The CDR3 is 15 amino acids. CDR3 residues: CASRARTDMNTEAFF. CDR3 nucleotide sequence: TGTGCCAGCAGGGCGCGGACGGATATGAACACTGAAGCTTTCTTT.

CDR3 sequence reads: CATLGTDRYNSPLHF. CDR3 sequence (DNA): TGTGCCACCCTGGGGACAGACAGATATAATTCACCCCTCCACTTT. V and J are TRBV6-5 and TRBJ1-6, with TRBD1 identical over 7 bases. Germline V CDR1 and CDR2: MNHEY, SVGAGI. The CDR3 covers 15 residues. The V segment lost 10 bases and the J segment 4 bases; nucleotides outside the gene matches: 10.

This sequence joins TRBV4-2 and TRBJ1-6; D is undetermined. Germline V gene sequence: CDR1 LGHNA, CDR2 YNFKEQ. The CDR3 spans 16 residues. Between the trimmed V and J ends, which lost 0 bases and 6 bases, there was a span of 12 bases. The CDR3: CASSQDRATFNSPLHF. The CDR3 DNA reads TGTGCCAGCAGCCAAGATCGGGCAACATTTAATTCACCCCTCCACTTT.

The chain has TRBV7-9 and TRBJ1-1, with unresolved D. The V end was cut by 10 bases, the J end by 6 bases, with 9 bases between. Germline V gene sequence: CDR1 SEHNR, CDR2 FQNEAQ (reference sequence). This CDR3 is built from 10 residues. The CDR3 DNA is TGTGCCACTAAAAGGTCTGAAGCTTTCTTT. Its translation: CATKRSEAFF.

V gene TRBV24-1 combines with J gene TRBJ1-4, with a weak D call TRBD1 (5 bases). Per the germline V gene, CDR1 is KGHDR and CDR2 is SFDVKD. This CDR3 has 15 amino acids. The V end was cut by 1 base, the J end by 3 bases, with 8 bases between. CDR3 region: CATSDFGDPNEKLFF. DNA for the CDR3: TGTGCCACCAGTGATTTCGGGGACCCTAATGAAAAACTGTTTTTT.

The chain carries TRBV6-1 and TRBJ2-2; D not resolved. CDR1 is MNHNS and CDR2 is SASEGT in the germline V gene. The germline V and J ends were trimmed by 0 bases and 6 bases, with 11 bases remaining between them. This CDR3 spans 15 amino acids. CDR3: CASSEALQAAGELFF. Here the CDR3 DNA reads TGTGCCAGCAGTGAAGCGCTCCAGGCGGCCGGGGAGCTGTTTTTT.

V usage is TRBV28 and J usage is TRBJ2-2; D is undetermined. The V end lost 5 bases, the J end lost 0 bases, and 7 bases lay between the germline ends. The germline CDR1 and CDR2 sequences are MDHEN and SYDVKM. The CDR3 covers 14 residues. This CDR3 reads CASSVRANTGELFF. Here the CDR3 DNA reads TGTGCCAGCAGTGTAAGGGCGAACACCGGGGAGCTGTTTTTT. Combining the CDR3 with reference TRBV28 and TRBJ2-2 gives the whole variable domain DVKVTQSSRYLVKRTGEKVFLECVQDMDHENMFWYRQDPGLGLRLIYFSYDVKMKEKGDIPEGYSVSREKKERFSLILESASTNQTSMYLCASSVRANTGELFFGEGSRLTVL.

V and J are TRBV5-1 and TRBJ2-1, with 7 bases fitting TRBD1. This CDR3 contains 14 residues. The V segment lost 0 bases and the J segment 6 bases; nucleotides outside the gene matches: 3. Germline V CDR1 and CDR2: SGHRS, YFSETQ. CDR3 amino acids: CASSLGSGGNEQFF. CDR3 nucleotides: TGCGCCAGCAGCTTGGGGTCAGGGGGCAATGAGCAGTTCTTC.

V is TRBV2 and J is TRBJ2-1; 11 bases align to TRBD1. This CDR3 contains 13 residues. The germline V gene encodes CDR1 SNHLY and CDR2 FYNNEI. After removal of 6 bases from V and 9 bases from J, the junction contained 4 bases not matched to a gene. CDR3 protein: CASRGTGGSEQFF. In nucleotides, the CDR3 is TGTGCCAGCAGGGGGACAGGGGGTTCTGAGCAGTTCTTC. The variable domain in full, completed from reference TRBV2 and TRBJ2-1, reads EPEVTQTPSHQVTQMGQEVILRCVPISNHLYFYWYRQILGQKVEFLVSFYNNEISEKSEIFDDQFSVERPDGSNFTLKIRSTKLEDSAMYFCASRGTGGSEQFFGPGTRLTVL.

This chain joins TRBV3-1 (or the pseudogene TRBV3-2) and TRBJ1-5; TRBD1 might be the D (6 bases). Germline CDR1 and CDR2: LGHDT and YNNKEL (reference sequence). The V end was cut by 4 bases, the J end by 9 bases, with 22 bases between. The CDR3 totals 16 residues. CDR3 amino acids: CASSLSVDRSGGPQHF. CDR3 DNA sequence: TGTGCCAGCAGCCTAAGCGTGGACAGATCAGGAGGGCCCCAGCATTTT.

This clone showed up just once. CDR3 nucleotides: TGTGCCAGCAGCCGGACCAGCTCTGGGGCCAACGTCCTGACTTTC. Translated: CASSRTSSGANVLTF. This rearrangement joins TRBV5-4 to TRBJ2-6, with unresolved D. V lost 4 bases and J 0 bases, leaving 8 bases between the germline ends. The germline gives CDR1 SGHNT, CDR2 YYREEE (reference sequence). The CDR3 sequence is 15 residues long. The full variable domain, rest sourced from reference TRBV5-4 and TRBJ2-6, is ETGVTQSPTHLIKTRGQQVTLRCSSQSGHNTVSWYQQALGQGPQFIFQYYREEENGRGNFPPRFSGLQFPNYSSELNVNALELDDSALYLCASSRTSSGANVLTFGAGSRLTVL.

The chain employs TRBV2 and TRBJ1-1; D is unresolved. CDR3 length: 15 residues. The V and J ends lost 5 bases and 1 base respectively, with 14 bases between them. Per germline, CDR1 SNHLY and CDR2 FYNNEI. The CDR3 protein is CASSSLRGANTEAFF. CDR3 DNA sequence: TGTGCCAGCAGTTCTTTACGGGGAGCGAACACTGAAGCTTTCTTT.

V usage is TRBV6-6 and J usage is TRBJ2-7, with 8 bases lining up with TRBD1. The germline gives CDR1 MNHNY, CDR2 SVGAGI (reference sequence). J lost 4 bases, V lost 6 bases, and 8 bases had no gene match. The CDR3 loop spans 14 amino acids. CDR3 sequence: CASSPRGQEYEQYF. The CDR3 DNA follows: TGTGCCAGCAGCCCCCGGGGACAGGAGTACGAGCAGTACTTC.

V is TRBV7-2 and J is TRBJ1-3; D uncertain. V shed 1 base and J shed 0 bases, with 7 bases lying between them. The germline gives CDR1 SGHTA, CDR2 FQGNSA. There are 15 residues in the CDR3. DNA of the CDR3: TGTGCCAGCAGCTTAGTGGGAGTCTCTGGAAACACCATATATTTT. Translation: CASSLVGVSGNTIYF. The variable domain in full, with the rest retrieved from reference TRBV7-2 and TRBJ1-3, is GAGVSQSPSNKVTEKGKDVELRCDPISGHTALYWYRQSLGQGLEFLIYFQGNSAPDKSGLPSDRFSAERTGGSVSTLTIQRTQQEDSAVYLCASSLVGVSGNTIYFGEGSWLTVV.

J is TRBJ2-1 and V is TRBV6-5, with 7 positions matching TRBD2. V gave up 11 bases and J gave up 6 bases; unmatched junction bases: 16. The CDR3 has 15 amino acids. CDR1 is MNHEY and CDR2 is SVGAGI in the germline V gene. CDR3 loop: CAAPRGGGSLNEQFF. CDR3 in DNA: TGTGCCGCCCCGAGGGGAGGCGGGAGCCTCAATGAGCAGTTCTTC.

The gene calls are TRBV5-6 and TRBJ2-2; TRBD2 matches 8 bases. This CDR3 has 16 amino acids. V trimming: 0 bases; J trimming: 6 bases; junction bases outside the gene matches: 7. Germline values: CDR1 SGHDT, CDR2 YYEEEE. This chain's CDR3 is CASSLAGGGPSGELFF. The CDR3 DNA is TGTGCCAGCAGCTTGGCGGGGGGGGGCCCCTCCGGGGAGCTGTTTTTT.

DNA for the CDR3: TGTGCCTGGGTACTATCGGGACACCTATCACCCCTCCACTTT. Encoded protein: CAWVLSGHLSPLHF. The V call is TRBV30, the J call TRBJ1-6; perhaps TRBD1 as D (6 bases). CDR3 length: 14 amino acids. Germline CDR1 and CDR2: GTSNPN and SVGIG (reference sequence). V lost 5 bases and J lost 10, with 18 bases in between.

The rearrangement uses TRBV9 and TRBJ1-2; D is uncertain. Trimming cost V 2 bases and J 4 bases, with 15 bases left between them. Germline CDR1 and CDR2: SGDLS and YYNGEE. This CDR3 has 15 amino acids. CDR3 coding DNA: TGTGCCAGCAGCGTGGGAGAGACGCAAGCCTATGGCTACACCTTC. This translates into CASSVGETQAYGYTF. The whole variable domain, remainder taken from reference TRBV9 and TRBJ1-2, is DSGVTQTPKHLITATGQRVTLRCSPRSGDLSVYWYQQSLDQGLQFLIQYYNGEERAKGNILERFSAQQFPDLHSELNLSSLELGDSALYFCASSVGETQAYGYTFGSGTRLTVV.

This chain connects TRBV9 to TRBJ1-5; no reliable D call. This CDR3 is 14 amino acids long. The germline V and J ends were trimmed by 3 bases and 6 bases, with 13 bases remaining between them. Germline loops: CDR1 SGDLS, CDR2 YYNGEE. In DNA, the CDR3 is TGTGCCAGCAGCGGGGCAGCTCGGGGTCAGCCCCAGCATTTT. Protein: CASSGAARGQPQHF.